A single sample gave rise to the 27 T cell receptor beta chains below, sequenced in a study of blood T cells in healthy people across ages. A second PCR of 7 to 11 cycles used a sample-barcoded 5' primer and a J-beta primer mix. MiXCR, applied by TCRdb to the 5' RACE reads, yields one record per CDR3 protein. The sample includes 500,000 to 700,000 distinct CDR3 sequences, about 30% of them seen just once. Source material: blood. The receptors come from an elderly woman in good health.

This clonotype was detected ten times or more. The chain combines TRBV9 with TRBJ2-7; D possibly matches TRBD1 or TRBD2 (6 bases each). This CDR3 is built from 15 residues. CDR1 SGDLS and CDR2 YYNGEE come from the germline V gene. V dropped 9 bases and J dropped 3 bases, with 22 bases sitting between them. CDR3 in DNA: TGTGCCATCACTCTACCTCGGGGGCTTGACTACGAGCAGTACTTC. Protein sequence: CAITLPRGLDYEQYF. The whole variable domain, filled in from reference TRBV9 and TRBJ2-7, reads DSGVTQTPKHLITATGQRVTLRCSPRSGDLSVYWYQQSLDQGLQFLIQYYNGEERAKGNILERFSAQQFPDLHSELNLSSLELGDSALYFCAITLPRGLDYEQYFGPGTRLTVT.

This chain uses TRBV21-1 with TRBJ2-5; TRBD2, the D gene given by the table, was not confirmed from the DNA. TRBV21-1 is flagged as a pseudogene. The CDR3 runs 16 residues. CDR3 sequence: CASSSDPRGRAKTQYF. The DNA of the CDR3 is TGTGCCAGCAGCTCAGACCCTCGGGGGAGGGCGAAGACCCAGTACTTC.

This clonotype has more than one count but fewer than ten. The chain uses TRBV20-1 and TRBJ1-5; 7 bases agree with TRBD1. The ends lost 5 bases at V and 2 bases at J; junction bases unmatched: 12. CDR1 and CDR2 (germline): DFQATT, SNEGSKA (reference sequence). The CDR3 loop spans 16 amino acids. The CDR3 DNA follows: TGCAGTGCTTCCCGGGGAGGGGGCGAGGGCAATCAGCCCCAGCATTTT. Its translation is CSASRGGGEGNQPQHF.

The V call is TRBV11-2, the J call TRBJ2-1; D is possibly TRBD2 (5 bases). V was cut by 5 bases and J by 6 bases, with 11 bases left in between. CDR1 is SGHAT, CDR2 FQNNGV, per germline. This CDR3 contains 13 residues. The CDR3 nucleotides read TGTGCCAGCAGCCCCGGACTTATCAATGAGCAGTTCTTC. This gives the protein CASSPGLINEQFF.

To note about this clonotype: This could be a read error, since a much larger clone is one nucleotide away. The rearrangement joins TRBV18 to TRBJ2-1; D uncertain. There are 11 residues in the CDR3. Trimming shortened V by 3 bases and J by 13 bases, and 10 bases separated the two germline ends. The germline CDR1 and CDR2 sequences are KGHSH and LQKENI. The CDR3 nucleotides read TGTGCCAGCTCACCTAAAAACATTCAGTTCTTC. Its translation is CASSPKNIQFF.

About this clonotype itself: This clone may be a read error of a much larger clone one base away. The CDR3 region has the DNA TGTGCCAGCAGCTTAAACTCGCGGGGGGCCAACAATGAGCAGTACTTC. It encodes CASSLNSRGANNEQYF. The chain recombines TRBV7-3 with TRBJ2-7; 8 bases map to TRBD2. CDR1 SGHTA and CDR2 FQGTGA come from the germline V gene. The CDR3 covers 16 residues. V was pared by 1 base and J by 7 bases, with 12 bases of the junction left unmatched.

The J gene is TRBJ2-3, the V gene TRBV20-1; D gene unclear. Germline CDR1 reads DFQATT; CDR2 reads SNEGSKA (reference sequence). Deletions cut 1 base from V and 10 bases from J, with 18 bases between. The CDR3 contains 14 residues. The CDR3 is CSARAATGAFAQYF. The DNA of the CDR3 is TGCAGTGCTAGAGCAGCGACCGGCGCGTTTGCGCAGTATTTT.

Ten or more counts support this clonotype. The rearrangement joins TRBV10-3 to TRBJ2-7; tentatively, D is TRBD2 (6 bases). CDR1 and CDR2 (germline): ENHRY, SYGVKD. The CDR3 spans 12 residues. The V end was cut by 2 bases, the J end by 5 bases, with 7 bases between. The CDR3 spells CAISETSNEQYF. The CDR3 bases are TGTGCCATCAGTGAGACTAGCAACGAGCAGTACTTC.

This clonotype was found many times. Here the CDR3 reads CASSPGQGGRDEQFF. In DNA form, the CDR3 reads TGCGCCAGCAGCCCGGGACAGGGGGGCCGAGATGAGCAGTTCTTC. J is TRBJ2-1 and V is TRBV5-1; 11 bases match TRBD1. CDR3 length: 15 amino acids. CDR1 is SGHRS, CDR2 YFSETQ, per germline. Losses at the gene ends were 4 bases for V and 8 bases for J; bases not matched to a gene: 8.

This sequence joins TRBV28 and TRBJ2-5; a weak D match, TRBD1 (6 bases). The length of the CDR3 is 15 residues. Germline values: CDR1 MDHEN, CDR2 SYDVKM. V shed 5 bases and J shed 5 bases, with 18 bases lying between them. This CDR3 reads CASSRGGGLGETQYF. The CDR3 DNA sequence: TGTGCCAGCAGTCGCGGTGGGGGCCTCGGGGAGACCCAGTACTTC.

This clonotype was picked up one time. This may be a read error, as it is one base from a much larger clone. V usage is TRBV29-1 and J usage is TRBJ1-2; D perhaps matches TRBD1 (6 bases). Germline V CDR1 and CDR2: SQVTM, ANQGSEA. The CDR3 runs to 13 residues. Trimming pared 4 bases from V and 9 bases from J, leaving 18 bases between. The CDR3 sequence: CSVGTGGGYSYTF. The CDR3, as DNA: TGCAGCGTTGGAACAGGAGGGGGATATAGCTACACCTTC. Drawing the rest from reference TRBV29-1 and TRBJ1-2, the complete variable domain is SAVISQKPSRDICQRGTSLTIQCQVDSQVTMMFWYRQQPGQSLTLIATANQGSEATYESGFVIDKFPISRPNLTFSTLTVSNMSPEDSSIYLCSVGTGGGYSYTFGSGTRLTVV.

There are many counts of this clonotype. This sequence may be a read error, since a much larger clone differs from it by one base. The rearrangement joins TRBV6-2 or TRBV6-3 to TRBJ2-1; 11 positions match TRBD1. CDR3 length: 14 amino acids. Germline assignment: CDR1 MNHEY and CDR2 SVGEGT. With V trimmed by 7 bases and J by 9 bases, 8 bases remained unmatched. The CDR3 sequence is CASMDGQGAPEQFF. CDR3 DNA sequence: TGTGCCAGCATGGACGGACAGGGGGCGCCTGAGCAGTTCTTC.

Concerning this clonotype itself: A single base separates this from a much larger clone, so it may be a read error. The rearrangement links TRBV7-2 to TRBJ2-1; possible D gene TRBD1, 5 bases. CDR1 and CDR2 (germline): SGHTA, FQGNSA. The CDR3 totals 16 residues. Trimming removed 5 bases from V and 13 bases from J, with 27 bases in between. CDR3 sequence: CASSPGPQQVGKTQFF. As DNA, the CDR3 is TGTGCCAGCAGCCCTGGCCCACAACAGGTGGGAAAGACTCAGTTCTTC.

The table lists this clonotype with many counts. V usage is TRBV24-1 and J usage is TRBJ2-1; 8 nucleotides agree with TRBD2. V lost 3 bases to trimming and J lost 9 bases; unmatched junction nucleotides: 9. This CDR3 is 15 amino acids long. Germline V CDR1 and CDR2: KGHDR, SFDVKD. The CDR3 DNA reads TGTGCCACCAGTGATCCTAGCGGGTCGATGGGTGAGCAGTTCTTC. Its translation: CATSDPSGSMGEQFF.

This clonotype occurred a few times. CDR3 residues: CASSLNSEVTNTEAFF. The CDR3 DNA is TGTGCCAGCAGCTTAAATAGCGAGGTAACGAACACTGAAGCTTTCTTT. The chain links TRBV7-3 to TRBJ1-1; D is unresolved. The CDR3 has 16 residues. Germline values: CDR1 SGHTA, CDR2 FQGTGA. With 1 base removed from V and 1 base from J, the gap between germline ends came to 13 bases.

This clonotype was detected a few times. A read error may produce the germline difference seen at one junction end. This chain connects TRBV7-9 to TRBJ2-1, with D perhaps TRBD2 (5 bases). The CDR3 runs to 12 residues. Germline V gives CDR1 SEHNR, CDR2 FQNEAQ (reference sequence). The CDR3 DNA reads TGTGCCAGTAGCGATGAATGGAATGGGCAGTTCTTC. Translating gives CASSDEWNGQFF.

The chain joins TRBV6-2 or TRBV6-3 to TRBJ1-2; D is uncertain. This CDR3 has 14 residues. From germline, CDR1 is MNHEY and CDR2 SVGEGT. The V and J ends lost 3 bases and 4 bases respectively, with 12 bases between them. The CDR3 coding sequence is TGTGCCAGCAGTTATGCGCCTCCTGTCTATGGCTACACCTTC. It specifies CASSYAPPVYGYTF.

On this clonotype itself: Since a much larger clone is just one base distant, this may be a read error. This sequence joins TRBV5-1 and TRBJ2-5, with unresolved D. The germline CDR1 and CDR2 sequences are SGHRS and YFSETQ. CDR3 length: 16 residues. V was pared by 0 bases and J by 4 bases, with 16 bases between. The CDR3 DNA is TGCGCCAGCAGCTTGGTGGGCGGTCAGTTCGTAGAGACCCAGTACTTC. As protein: CASSLVGGQFVETQYF.

Comment on this clonotype: A much larger clonotype is one base distant, so this may be a read error. The genes are TRBV7-3 and TRBJ2-1; TRBD1 is a possible D gene (7 bases). The J call is uncertain, as TRBJ2-7 better fits the DNA end. This CDR3 is built from 15 residues. The germline CDR1 and CDR2 sequences are SGHTA and FQGTGA. The CDR3 DNA follows: TGTGCCAGCAGCCCGGGGCAGGGGGGCTACAATGAGCAGTACTTC. The encoded protein is CASSPGQGGYNEQYF.

This clonotype was seen at least ten times. The genes are TRBV30 and TRBJ2-7; D remains ambiguous. This CDR3 has 13 amino acids. V lost 8 bases and J 0 bases, leaving 14 bases between the germline ends. The germline V gene encodes CDR1 GTSNPN and CDR2 SVGIG (reference sequence). The CDR3 sequence is CATSGFSSYEQYF. In nucleotides, the CDR3 is TGTGCCACATCCGGCTTCAGCTCCTACGAGCAGTACTTC.

J is TRBJ2-5 and V is TRBV5-4, with 7 bases that match TRBD2. The CDR3 is 14 residues long. The germline V gene encodes CDR1 SGHNT and CDR2 YYREEE (reference sequence). The CDR3 DNA reads TGTGCGGTCGACTCGCGGGGCGGGGGAGAGACCCAGTACTTC. Protein: CAVDSRGGGETQYF.

This clonotype was counted many times. Here the CDR3 reads CASSYRRMGSNQPQHF. The CDR3 bases are TGTGCCAGCAGTTACCGACGGATGGGTAGCAATCAGCCCCAGCATTTT. This chain uses TRBV6-2 or TRBV6-3 with TRBJ1-5; the D is unclear. With 2 bases removed from V and 0 bases from J, the gap between germline ends came to 11 bases. The germline V gene has CDR1 MNHEY and CDR2 SVGEGT. There are 16 residues in the CDR3.

The rearrangement uses TRBV10-3 and TRBJ2-7; a weak D match, TRBD1 (6 bases). The CDR3 extends over 15 amino acids. Trimming took off 4 bases at V and 2 bases at J, with 15 bases between the two ends. From germline, CDR1 is ENHRY and CDR2 SYGVKD. The CDR3 loop reads CAISGRRDIAYEQYF. The CDR3 DNA reads as TGTGCCATCAGTGGGCGCCGGGACATAGCCTACGAGCAGTACTTC.

This clonotype was counted at least ten times. The rearrangement links TRBV7-6 to TRBJ2-7, with 8 bases matching TRBD1. Looked up from germline, CDR1 is SGHVS and CDR2 is FNYEAQ. CDR3 length equals 16 residues. With 3 bases clipped from V and 1 base from J, the junction kept 8 bases outside the gene matches. CDR3 residues: CASSLGQVQKSYEQYF. The CDR3 DNA reads as TGTGCCAGCAGCTTGGGACAGGTTCAAAAGTCCTACGAGCAGTACTTC.

Many counts were recorded for this clonotype. V is TRBV11-2 and J is TRBJ2-1, with 8 positions matching TRBD2. This CDR3 contains 16 residues. Trimming at V came to 1 base and at J to 8 bases, leaving 10 bases not matched to a gene. The V gene's germline CDR1 is SGHAT and CDR2 FQNNGV. The DNA of the CDR3 is TGTGCCAGCAGCTTAGCGGGTCTAGCGGGTGATGATGAGCAGTTCTTC. This codes for CASSLAGLAGDDEQFF.

J is TRBJ2-7 and V is TRBV12-3 or TRBV12-4; TRBD1 might be the D (5 bases). Trimming pared 6 bases from V and 1 base from J, leaving 16 bases between. The length of the CDR3 is 15 residues. CDR3 nucleotide sequence: TGTGCCAGCAGCAAAAGGGGTGAACCGTCCTACGAGCAGTACTTC. As protein: CASSKRGEPSYEQYF.

The rearrangement uses TRBV5-1 and TRBJ2-1; 14 nucleotides line up with TRBD2. Germline CDR1 SGHRS, CDR2 YFSETQ. The CDR3 runs to 19 residues. With V trimmed by 4 bases and J by 0 bases, 9 bases remained unmatched. In DNA form, the CDR3 reads TGCGCCAGCAGCCGGACTAGCGGGGGGCACGAAGACTCCTACAATGAGCAGTTCTTC. Translated: CASSRTSGGHEDSYNEQFF.